These T cell receptor beta chains were read from a single sample in a study of cytomegalovirus exposure and HLA in healthy donors. Data came from immunoSEQ multiplex PCR; TCRdb stores just in-frame clones and leaves some out. Of over 150,000 clones listed, over 60% are singletons. The specimen sequenced was PBMCs. The origin of the receptors is a man aged 30 to 45 in good health and CMV-seropositive. Each CDR3 is given without its conserved first and last residue. Fields, in order: CDR3 length, D gene, V gene, CDR3 protein. A D gene is named only where the DNA matches it firmly.

14	TRBD2	TRBV7-2	ASSPTRSGRGYEQY
12	.	TRBV6-5	ASSYSILVETQY
14	TRBD1	TRBV7-8	ASSLSTGTGTYEQY
11	.	TRBV5-1	ASSLEDSDEQY
11	.	TRBV28	ASREGSGQPQH
12	.	TRBV10-3	AISESRQVSGYT
13	TRBD2	TRBV6-4	ASSLLAGSSYEQY
12	TRBD1	TRBV5-1	ASSRTGGNQPQH
13	.	TRBV4-1	ASSPRTGFYYEQY
13	TRBD2	TRBV27	ASSSSGKLSHEQY
13	.	TRBV4-3	ASSQVPTIGLELF
14	TRBD1	TRBV9	ASSSDRGRAKNIQY
14	.	TRBV2	ARGAGVNSGANVLT
12	.	TRBV18	ASSPPASWYEQY
13	TRBD1	TRBV9	ASSVEGQSNEKLF
13	.	TRBV5-1	ASSLGGQSGNTIY
14	TRBD2	TRBV10-2	ASSPYTQSGVYEQY
11	TRBD2	TRBV7-9	ASSRGGWDEQY
13	.	TRBV5-6	ASSLSTDTYNEQF
14	.	TRBV10-3	AISESPGIRAYEQY
14	TRBD2	TRBV4-2	ASSQDAGGPGDTQY
12	TRBD1	TRBV10-2	ASSGAGGADTQY
13	TRBD2	TRBV19	ASRTSGSPALEQY
13	.	TRBV4-3	ASSQEAGRNYGYT
13	.	TRBV5-1	ASSLISGLNTEAF
10	TRBD2	TRBV11-1	ASSDSGGEQY
12	TRBD1	TRBV18	ASSPQGARETQY
10	.	TRBV4-3	ASSQADGGYT
13	TRBD2	TRBV9	ASSGSGRRTGELF